The 22 T cell receptor beta chains given below trace back to one sample, sequenced in a study of cytomegalovirus exposure and HLA in healthy donors. Use of 60 Vbeta and 13 Jbeta primers characterized the PCR. Sequencing used immunoSEQ multiplex PCR; TCRdb keeps in-frame clones, though not all of them. The sample consists of 80,000 to 130,000 clones, about 75% of them appearing once. The sequencing sample was made of PBMCs. The receptors derive from a male donor in good health and CMV-seropositive.

This sequence joins TRBV7-6 and TRBJ2-7; maybe TRBD2 (5 bases). Trimming removed 5 bases from V and 6 bases from J, with 14 bases in between. Germline V gene data show CDR1 as SGHVS and CDR2 as FNYEAQ. The CDR3 runs to 13 residues. The chain's CDR3 is CASSPDGAGEQYF. CDR3 nucleotides: TGTGCCAGCAGCCCGGACGGCGCGGGCGAGCAGTACTTC.

The chain uses TRBV29-1 and TRBJ2-2, with a tentative D call TRBD1 (6 bases). With 5 bases removed from V and 4 bases from J, the gap between germline ends came to 17 bases. The CDR3 extends over 15 amino acids. CDR1 and CDR2 (germline): SQVTM, ANQGSEA. CDR3 protein: CSVRNRQVPTGELFF. The DNA for the CDR3 is TGCAGCGTTAGAAATCGACAGGTTCCCACCGGGGAGCTGTTTTTT.

The chain uses TRBV7-9 and TRBJ2-5; 11 positions match TRBD1. The ends lost 5 bases at V and 1 base at J; junction bases unmatched: 6. The CDR3 is made up of 16 amino acids. Looked up from germline, CDR1 is SEHNR and CDR2 is FQNEAQ (reference sequence). DNA of the CDR3: TGTGCCAGCAGCCCCGGGACAGGGGGGACCCAAGAGACCCAGTACTTC. The encoded protein is CASSPGTGGTQETQYF.

This clone was seen a few times. The chain has TRBV6-4 and TRBJ2-6; TRBD2 matches at 9 bases. The CDR3 totals 16 residues. V lost 3 bases and J lost 0; bases outside the gene matches: 0. Germline V CDR1 and CDR2: MRHNA, SNTAGT. CDR3 in DNA: TGTGCCAGCAGTGAGCGGGGGGGCTCTGGGGCCAACGTCCTGACTTTC. This translates into CASSERGGSGANVLTF.

This clone was recorded a few times. The V and J genes are TRBV6-5 and TRBJ1-4; TRBD1 is a possible D gene (6 bases). Trimming left V 4 bases short and J 7 bases short, with 19 bases between. The CDR3 totals 16 residues. Germline V gene sequence: CDR1 MNHEY, CDR2 SVGAGI. The CDR3 loop reads CASSFRQDLLVEKLFF. The CDR3 DNA reads as TGTGCCAGCAGTTTTAGACAGGACCTTTTGGTTGAAAAACTGTTTTTT.

The V gene is TRBV2, the J gene TRBJ1-2; TRBD1 agrees at 8 bases. The J segment lost 8 bases and the V segment lost 7 bases, leaving 6 bases of the junction unmatched. Germline V gene sequence: CDR1 SNHLY, CDR2 FYNNEI. This CDR3 is built from 12 residues. The CDR3 DNA is TGTGCCAGCACTGGGACAGGAGGGGGCTACACCTTC. Translation gives CASTGTGGGYTF.

V usage is TRBV5-4 and J usage is TRBJ2-7, with TRBD2 matching over 9 bases. J gave up 4 bases and V 4 bases, and 15 bases lay outside the gene matches. Germline CDR1 SGHNT, CDR2 YYREEE (reference sequence). The CDR3 consists of 17 residues. The CDR3 protein is CASSVGGLGTSRYEQYF. The CDR3, as DNA: TGTGCCAGCAGCGTGGGAGGGTTGGGGACTAGCAGGTACGAGCAGTACTTC.

This chain connects TRBV11-2 to TRBJ1-4, with D possibly being TRBD1 (6 bases). Germline V gives CDR1 SGHAT, CDR2 FQNNGV. Trimming stripped 4 bases from V and 7 bases from J, with 13 bases between. CDR3 length: 14 residues. The CDR3: CASSSSGVGEKLFF. In nucleotides, the CDR3 is TGTGCCAGCAGCTCTTCAGGGGTCGGTGAAAAACTGTTTTTT.

The chain has TRBV6-6 and TRBJ2-1, with a tentative D call TRBD2 (6 bases). Germline V lookup: CDR1 MNHNY, CDR2 SVGAGI (reference sequence). This CDR3 spans 12 amino acids. V was shortened by 7 bases and J by 10 bases, with 14 bases between the two germline ends. Here the CDR3 reads CASTNGLAEQFF. The CDR3 nucleotides are TGTGCCAGCACCAACGGGCTAGCGGAGCAGTTCTTC.

This clone was seen a few times. The chain combines TRBV6-5 with TRBJ2-2; the D is unclear. Germline V gives CDR1 MNHEY, CDR2 SVGAGI. V was cut by 7 bases and J by 4 bases, with 16 bases left in between. The CDR3 extends over 15 amino acids. CDR3 sequence reads: CASIPRADFTGELFF. The CDR3 DNA sequence: TGTGCCAGCATCCCTAGAGCAGATTTCACCGGGGAGCTGTTTTTT.

This clone was recorded once. The rearrangement uses TRBV5-1 and TRBJ2-5; D could derive from TRBD1 or TRBD2 (5 bases each). The DNA end favors TRBJ2-7, so the J call may be wrong. Per the germline V gene, CDR1 is SGHRS and CDR2 is YFSETQ. There are 12 residues in the CDR3. The CDR3 DNA sequence: TGCGCCAGCAGCGTGGGGGCCTACGAGCAGTACTTC. Its protein is CASSVGAYEQYF.

This clone was seen more than once but under ten times. The V gene is TRBV5-8, the J gene TRBJ2-6, with a tentative D call TRBD2 (5 bases). This CDR3 has 16 residues. Trimming cost V 2 bases and J 0 bases, with 9 bases left between them. From germline, CDR1 is SGHTS and CDR2 YDEGEE. The CDR3 bases are TGTGCCAGCAGCTTAGACTACCGCTCTGGGGCCAACGTCCTGACTTTC. Its protein product is CASSLDYRSGANVLTF.

The V gene is TRBV7-9, the J gene TRBJ2-1, with 10 bases that match TRBD1. Germline V gives CDR1 SEHNR, CDR2 FQNEAQ (reference sequence). CDR3 length: 15 residues. Trimming cost V 4 bases and J 7 bases; bases outside gene matches: 7. This chain's CDR3 is CASSWDRGRNNEQFF. In nucleotides, the CDR3 is TGTGCCAGCAGCTGGGACAGGGGACGTAATAATGAGCAGTTCTTC.

The CDR3 DNA follows: TGTGCCTGGAGTCTGGGGGGGAGCTCCTACAATGAGCAGTTCTTC. Protein product: CAWSLGGSSYNEQFF. The V and J genes are TRBV30 and TRBJ2-1; the match to TRBD2 covers 7 bases. Per germline, CDR1 GTSNPN and CDR2 SVGIG (reference sequence). V gave up 2 bases and J gave up 0 bases; unmatched junction bases: 4. The CDR3 consists of 15 residues.

This chain links TRBV10-1 with TRBJ2-5, with TRBD1 matching 8 bases. The CDR3 has 16 residues. V shed 1 base, J shed 4 bases, and the junction held 8 bases outside the gene matches. The V gene's germline CDR1 is WNHNN and CDR2 SYGVQD (reference sequence). CDR3 residues: CASSEFGQGGRETQYF. Written as DNA, the CDR3 is TGCGCCAGCAGTGAGTTTGGACAGGGAGGTCGAGAGACCCAGTACTTC.

This rearrangement joins TRBV10-3 to TRBJ2-1; 7 positions match TRBD1. The CDR3 is 13 residues long. The V segment lost 7 bases and the J segment 8 bases; nucleotides outside the gene matches: 8. Germline loops: CDR1 ENHRY, CDR2 SYGVKD. The CDR3 coding sequence is TGTGCCATCAACCCAGGGGGTGGGGATGAGCAGTTCTTC. Protein: CAINPGGGDEQFF.

J is TRBJ1-1 and V is TRBV11-3; no clear D gene. The CDR3 is 13 amino acids. From germline, CDR1 is SGHNT and CDR2 YENEEA. The ends were cut back, 1 base at V and 7 bases at J, with 10 bases in the middle. CDR3 sequence (DNA): TGTGCCAGCAGCTTAGGGCCCGCCAATGAAGCTTTCTTT. Residues: CASSLGPANEAFF. Drawing the rest from reference TRBV11-3 and TRBJ1-1, the complete variable domain is EAGVVQSPRYKIIEKKQPVAFWCNPISGHNTLYWYLQNLGQGPELLIRYENEEAVDDSQLPKDRFSAERLKGVDSTLKIQPAELGDSAVYLCASSLGPANEAFFGQGTRLTVV.

The gene calls are TRBV5-6 and TRBJ1-2, with D perhaps TRBD1 (5 bases). Germline CDR1 and CDR2: SGHDT and YYEEEE. With 4 bases removed from V and 7 bases from J, the gap between germline ends came to 20 bases. There are 15 residues in the CDR3. The CDR3 DNA is TGTGCCAGCAGCAAGCGACAGAATTTGATTTGTGGCTACACCTTC. Its protein product is CASSKRQNLICGYTF.

The rearrangement uses TRBV6-5 and TRBJ1-2; D not certain. The CDR3 consists of 15 residues. V dropped 2 bases and J dropped 4 bases, with 14 bases sitting between them. Germline CDR1 is MNHEY and CDR2 is SVGAGI. The CDR3 nucleotides are TGTGCCAGCAGTTACCGGCCTACAGAGCTCTATGGCTACACCTTC. Translation gives CASSYRPTELYGYTF.

This chain connects TRBV11-2 to TRBJ1-5; 9 bases align to TRBD1. The trim removed 4 bases at V and 1 base at J, leaving 2 bases unmatched. The CDR3 spans 15 residues. Germline V gene lookup returns CDR1 SGHAT and CDR2 FQNNGV. The DNA for the CDR3 is TGTGCCAGCAGCTCAACAGGGGGCAGCAATCAGCCCCAGCATTTT. Protein product: CASSSTGGSNQPQHF. Together with reference TRBV11-2 and TRBJ1-5, the CDR3 gives the full variable domain: EAGVAQSPRYKIIEKRQSVAFWCNPISGHATLYWYQQILGQGPKLLIQFQNNGVVDDSQLPKDRFSAERLKGVDSTLKIQPAKLEDSAVYLCASSSTGGSNQPQHFGDGTRLSIL.

The V call is TRBV5-1, the J call TRBJ2-3; 9 bases map to TRBD1. With 4 bases clipped from V and 4 bases from J, the junction kept 7 bases outside the gene matches. The CDR3 loop spans 15 amino acids. Germline V gene lookup returns CDR1 SGHRS and CDR2 YFSETQ. CDR3: CASSMGQGLADTQYF. For the CDR3, the DNA is TGCGCCAGCAGCATGGGACAGGGTCTGGCAGATACGCAGTATTTT.

V is TRBV5-4 and J is TRBJ2-3; D might be TRBD2 (5 bases). Germline assignment: CDR1 SGHNT and CDR2 YYREEE (reference sequence). The CDR3 contains 14 residues. V was clipped by 1 base and J by 6 bases, with 12 bases between them. This CDR3 reads CASSLKEEGDTQYF. In DNA, the CDR3 is TGTGCCAGCAGCTTGAAGGAAGAGGGTGATACGCAGTATTTT.